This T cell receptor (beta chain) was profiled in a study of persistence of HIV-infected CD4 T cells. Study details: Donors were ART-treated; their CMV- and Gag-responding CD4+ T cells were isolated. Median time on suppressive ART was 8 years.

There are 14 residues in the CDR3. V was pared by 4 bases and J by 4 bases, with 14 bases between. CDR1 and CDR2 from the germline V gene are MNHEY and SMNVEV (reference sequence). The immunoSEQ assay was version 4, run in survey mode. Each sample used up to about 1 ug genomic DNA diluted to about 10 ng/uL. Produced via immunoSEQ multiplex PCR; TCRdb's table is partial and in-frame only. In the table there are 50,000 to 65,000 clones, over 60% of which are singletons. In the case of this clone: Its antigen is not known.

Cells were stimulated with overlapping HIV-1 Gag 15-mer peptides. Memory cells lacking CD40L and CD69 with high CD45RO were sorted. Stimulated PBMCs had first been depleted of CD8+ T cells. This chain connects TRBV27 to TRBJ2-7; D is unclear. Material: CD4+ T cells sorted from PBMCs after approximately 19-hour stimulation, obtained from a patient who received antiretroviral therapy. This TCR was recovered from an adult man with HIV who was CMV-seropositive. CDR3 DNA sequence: TGTGCCAGCAGTTCCCTACCCCCCCCGTACGAGCAGTACTTC. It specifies CASSSLPPPYEQYF.